These 15 T cell receptor beta chains share one sample of origin, sequenced in a study of CD8+CD57+ T cells in acquired aplastic anemia (dated by TCRdb to 2016 to 2018). Data came from an Illumina HiSeq 2000. Genomic DNA was used as template for profiling of TCR beta VDJ combinations and CDR3 sequences. The public reads were reprocessed in TCRdb via fastp at Q25 and MiXCR, keeping in-frame beta chains. Rows are combined by CDR3 protein, so each entry shows the most common genes and DNA. The sample records 200,000 to 250,000 distinct CDR3 sequences, roughly 57% of which are singletons. The ten largest account for about 31% of the sample. The sample comprised sorted CD4+, CD8+, or CD8+CD57+ T cells (not recorded which) from PBMCs. The receptors here all came from a human donor in good health.

The chain is built from TRBV9 and TRBJ2-5, with 9 bases lining up with TRBD2. Trimming took 0 bases from V and 4 from J; bases not matched to a gene: 4. Germline CDR1 SGDLS, CDR2 YYNGEE. The length of the CDR3 is 15 residues. The CDR3 DNA is TGTGCCAGCAGCGTAGGACTAGCGGAACGAGAGACCCAGTACTTC. Its translation is CASSVGLAERETQYF.

This chain uses TRBV15 with TRBJ2-1; 7 nucleotides line up with TRBD2. CDR1 is LNHNV, CDR2 YYDKDF, per germline (reference sequence). Trimming at V came to 0 bases and at J to 5 bases, leaving 10 bases not matched to a gene. The CDR3 is made up of 17 amino acids. CDR3 protein: CATSRDGRGAANNEQFF. The CDR3 DNA follows: TGTGCCACCAGCAGAGATGGGAGGGGAGCAGCCAACAATGAGCAGTTCTTC. Full variable domain (rest looked up from reference TRBV15 and TRBJ2-1): DAMVIQNPRYQVTQFGKPVTLSCSQTLNHNVMYWYQQKSSQAPKLLFHYYDKDFNNEADTPDNFQSRRPNTSFCFLDIRSPGLGDTAMYLCATSRDGRGAANNEQFFGPGTRLTVL.

Notes on this clonotype: The junction does not match germline at one end; this may be a read error. This chain connects TRBV5-1 to TRBJ1-4; D perhaps matches TRBD1 (5 bases). The CDR3 has 15 residues. Germline CDR1 and CDR2: SGHRS and YFSETQ. The CDR3 loop reads CASRDGRGPGEELFF. The CDR3 region has the DNA TGCGCCAGCAGGGACGGGCGGGGCCCTGGTGAAGAACTGTTTTTT.

This clonotype was found once. The gene calls are TRBV29-1 and TRBJ1-5; a weak D match, TRBD1 (6 bases). Germline V gene lookup returns CDR1 SQVTM and CDR2 ANQGSEA. V gave up 4 bases and J gave up 2 bases, with 9 bases separating them. The CDR3 extends over 13 amino acids. CDR3 sequence: CSVAAGGNQPQHF. As DNA, the CDR3 is TGCAGCGTTGCAGCAGGGGGCAATCAGCCCCAGCATTTT.

The chain is built from TRBV7-2 and TRBJ1-1; TRBD1 agrees at 8 bases. V shed 5 bases, J shed 4 bases, and the junction held 3 bases outside the gene matches. The CDR3 extends over 13 amino acids. Germline V CDR1 and CDR2: SGHTA, FQGNSA. Here the CDR3 DNA reads TGTGCCAGCAGCGGGGACAGGTTCACTGAAGCTTTCTTT. Translation gives CASSGDRFTEAFF.

A remark on this clonotype: At one of its ends the junction is not consistent with the germline gene, which may arise from a read error. The chain has TRBV2 and TRBJ2-7, with D uncertain. Germline-derived CDR1 and CDR2 are SNHLY and FYNNEI. CDR3 length: 13 residues. CDR3 loop: CATSDLASLEQYF. CDR3 DNA: TGTGCCACCAGTGATTTGGCTTCCCTCGAGCAGTACTTC.

The V call is TRBV2, the J call TRBJ1-5, with 8 nucleotides matching TRBD1. The CDR3 loop spans 16 amino acids. CDR1 is SNHLY, CDR2 FYNNEI, per germline. With 4 bases clipped from V and 4 bases from J, the junction kept 9 bases outside the gene matches. The CDR3 sequence: CASSGRTGGWNQPQHF. CDR3 DNA: TGTGCCAGCAGTGGAAGAACAGGGGGTTGGAATCAGCCCCAGCATTTT. Complete variable domain (other parts from reference TRBV2 and TRBJ1-5): EPEVTQTPSHQVTQMGQEVILRCVPISNHLYFYWYRQILGQKVEFLVSFYNNEISEKSEIFDDQFSVERPDGSNFTLKIRSTKLEDSAMYFCASSGRTGGWNQPQHFGDGTRLSIL.

This clonotype was seen many times. This sequence joins TRBV4-3 and TRBJ2-5; TRBD1 matches at 10 bases. CDR3 size: 15 residues. Germline-derived CDR1 and CDR2 are LGHNA and YSLEER. V dropped 3 bases and J dropped 4; count of bases not matched to a gene: 5. The CDR3 protein is CASSQGQGNGETQYF. CDR3 nucleotides: TGCGCCAGCAGCCAGGGACAGGGGAACGGAGAGACCCAGTACTTC.

The V and J genes are TRBV27 and TRBJ2-2, with a possible D match to TRBD1 (5 bases). Trimming pared 1 base from V and 1 base from J, leaving 10 bases between. The CDR3 totals 16 residues. Germline CDR1 MNHEY, CDR2 SMNVEV (reference sequence). The CDR3 reads CASSLLRTQNTGELFF. Here the CDR3 DNA reads TGTGCCAGCAGTTTATTAAGGACACAGAACACCGGGGAGCTGTTTTTT.

The genes are TRBV6-1 and TRBJ2-1; D possibly uses TRBD1 or TRBD2 (5 bases each). Germline-derived CDR1 and CDR2 are MNHNS and SASEGT. V was trimmed by 4 bases and J by 9 bases, leaving 16 bases between them. The CDR3 is 14 amino acids. The CDR3 reads CASSGEGFSVEQFF. The CDR3, as DNA: TGTGCCAGCAGTGGAGAGGGGTTTAGCGTTGAGCAGTTCTTC.

This clonotype was seen many times. The chain is built from TRBV18 and TRBJ2-7, with 9 bases that match TRBD1. Germline V lookup: CDR1 KGHSH, CDR2 LQKENI. This CDR3 comprises 16 residues. J gave up 4 bases and V 3 bases, and 10 bases lay outside the gene matches. CDR3 amino acids: CASSPPRDRAPYEQYF. The CDR3 DNA follows: TGTGCCAGCTCACCTCCCCGGGACAGGGCGCCTTACGAGCAGTACTTC.

There are many counts of this clonotype. The gene calls are TRBV15 and TRBJ2-2; 7 bases align to TRBD1. The germline V gene encodes CDR1 LNHNV and CDR2 YYDKDF (reference sequence). The V segment lost 6 bases and the J segment 7 bases; nucleotides outside the gene matches: 14. This CDR3 spans 16 amino acids. The CDR3 loop is CATRGDRAGVFGELFF. The CDR3 bases are TGTGCCACCAGGGGAGACAGGGCAGGTGTCTTCGGGGAGCTGTTTTTT. Combining the CDR3 with reference TRBV15 and TRBJ2-2 gives the whole variable domain DAMVIQNPRYQVTQFGKPVTLSCSQTLNHNVMYWYQQKSSQAPKLLFHYYDKDFNNEADTPDNFQSRRPNTSFCFLDIRSPGLGDTAMYLCATRGDRAGVFGELFFGEGSRLTVL.

This clonotype was seen at least ten times. The chain carries TRBV9 and TRBJ1-2; 11 bases agree with TRBD1. The CDR3 covers 14 residues. After removal of 4 bases from V and 4 bases from J, the junction contained 3 bases not matched to a gene. Germline CDR1 reads SGDLS; CDR2 reads YYNGEE. The CDR3 region has the DNA TGTGCCAGCAGCAGGACAGGGGGCAGCTATGGCTACACCTTC. Its protein product is CASSRTGGSYGYTF.

This chain links TRBV12-3 or TRBV12-4 with TRBJ2-7, with D possibly matching TRBD2 (7 bases). CDR3 size: 13 residues. Trimming left V 6 bases short and J 5 bases short, with 14 bases between. CDR3 nucleotide sequence: TGTGCCAGCAGCCAACGGGGGGCTAACGAGCAGTACTTC. It translates to CASSQRGANEQYF.

This chain uses TRBV24-1 with TRBJ2-3; possibly TRBD2 for D (6 bases). Germline V lookup: CDR1 KGHDR, CDR2 SFDVKD. The CDR3 consists of 14 residues. The ends were cut back, 3 bases at V and 8 bases at J, with 14 bases in the middle. Here the CDR3 DNA reads TGTGCCACCAGTGATCCCATCCTGGGGGGTACGCAGTATTTT. Translation: CATSDPILGGTQYF.